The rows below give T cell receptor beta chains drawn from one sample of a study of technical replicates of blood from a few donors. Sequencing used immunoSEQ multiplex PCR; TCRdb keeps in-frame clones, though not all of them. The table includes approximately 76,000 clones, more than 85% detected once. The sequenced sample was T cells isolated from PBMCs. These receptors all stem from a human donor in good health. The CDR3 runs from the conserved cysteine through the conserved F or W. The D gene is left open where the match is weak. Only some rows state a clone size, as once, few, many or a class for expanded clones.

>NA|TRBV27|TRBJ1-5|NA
TGTGCCAGCAGTCAACAGAGTAATCAGCCCCAGCATTTT
CASSQQSNQPQHF
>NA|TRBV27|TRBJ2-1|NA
TGTGCCAGCAGTTTGGTAGGAGGCCCCAATGAGCAGTTCTTC
CASSLVGGPNEQFF
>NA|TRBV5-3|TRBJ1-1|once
TGTGCCAGAAGCAACACGGTTCGGGGAACTGAAGCTTTCTTT
CARSNTVRGTEAFF
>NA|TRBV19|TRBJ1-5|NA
TGTGCCAGTAGTATCGCGGCCGATCAGCCCCAGCATTTT
CASSIAADQPQHF
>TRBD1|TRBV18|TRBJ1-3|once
TGTGCCAGCTCACTTGGACAGGGGGTTCAAAACACCATATATTTT
CASSLGQGVQNTIYF
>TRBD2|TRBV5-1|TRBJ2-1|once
TGCGCCAGCAGCCTTAGCGGGTTATACAATGAGCAGTTCTTC
CASSLSGLYNEQFF
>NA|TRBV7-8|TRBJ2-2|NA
TGTGCCAGCAGCTTAGGCGGCGGGACTCAGGGCACCGGGGAGCTGTTTTTT
CASSLGGGTQGTGELFF
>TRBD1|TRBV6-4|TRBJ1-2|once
TGTGCCAGCAGTGATAGGACAGGGGCAGACTATGGCTACACCTTC
CASSDRTGADYGYTF
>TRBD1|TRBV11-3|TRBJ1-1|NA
TGTGCCAGCAGCTTATCCACAGGGGCTGGGGACACTGAAGCTTTCTTT
CASSLSTGAGDTEAFF
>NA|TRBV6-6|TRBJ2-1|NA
TGTGCCAGCAGTCCGGTAACAGGGATTTCCTACAATGAGCAGTTCTTC
CASSPVTGISYNEQFF
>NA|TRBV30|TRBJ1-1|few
TGTGCCTGGAGTGTACGACTCGACACTGAAGCTTTCTTT
CAWSVRLDTEAFF
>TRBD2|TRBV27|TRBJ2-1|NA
TGTGCCAGCAGTTTACCGACTAGCGGGAGGGCCGTAGATGAGCAGTTCTTC
CASSLPTSGRAVDEQFF
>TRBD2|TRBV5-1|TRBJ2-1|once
TGCGCCAGCAGCTTGGTAGCGGGGTACAATGAGCAGTTCTTC
CASSLVAGYNEQFF
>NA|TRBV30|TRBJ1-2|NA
TGTGCCTGGAGTGAGGGAGAGGGTGGGTCCTATGGCTACACCTTC
CAWSEGEGGSYGYTF
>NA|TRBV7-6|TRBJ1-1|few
TGTGCCAGCAGCTTTTCGGAGTATAGTAGTGAAGCTTTCTTT
CASSFSEYSSEAFF
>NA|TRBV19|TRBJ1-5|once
TGTGCCAGTATGGAGGGAGGACAGCCCCAGCATTTT
CASMEGGQPQHF
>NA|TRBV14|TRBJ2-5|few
TGTGCCAGCAGCCCTCAAGAGACCCAGTACTTC
CASSPQETQYF
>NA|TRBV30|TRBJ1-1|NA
TGTGCCTGGACGGGGGGGTCCAGAGATAGGGGGGCTTTCTTT
CAWTGGSRDRGAFF
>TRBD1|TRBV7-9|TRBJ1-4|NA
TGTGCCAGCAGTCCCAAGGGGGACAGCTTAAATGAAAAACTGTTTTTT
CASSPKGDSLNEKLFF
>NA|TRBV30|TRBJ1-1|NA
TGTGCCTGGAGGGGAGGGCGCCGGGAAATCACTGAAGCTTTCTTT
CAWRGGRREITEAFF
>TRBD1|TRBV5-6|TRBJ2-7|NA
TGTGCCAGCAGCTGGGACAGGTCCCTCTACGAGCAGTACTTC
CASSWDRSLYEQYF
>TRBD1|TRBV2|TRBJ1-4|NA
TGTGCCAGCGTCACAGGGGGCCCTAATGAAAAACTGTTTTTT
CASVTGGPNEKLFF
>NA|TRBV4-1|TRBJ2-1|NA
TGCGCCAGCAGCCCCTCTAGCGTGAGCTCCTACAATGAGCAGTTCTTC
CASSPSSVSSYNEQFF
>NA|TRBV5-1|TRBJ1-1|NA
TGCGCCAGCAGCTTGGACGGGGTGAGGACTGAAGCTTTCTTT
CASSLDGVRTEAFF
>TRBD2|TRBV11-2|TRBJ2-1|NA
TGTGCCAGCAGCGGCGGACTAGCGGGACACAATGAGCAGTTCTTC
CASSGGLAGHNEQFF
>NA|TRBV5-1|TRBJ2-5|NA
TGCGCCAGCAGCCCCGGAGGTGGCGGGGCAGGCCAAGAGACCCAGTACTTC
CASSPGGGGAGQETQYF
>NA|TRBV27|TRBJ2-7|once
TGTGCCAGCAGTCTCAGGGTGGGCGAGCAGTACTTC
CASSLRVGEQYF
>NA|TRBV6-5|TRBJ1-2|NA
TGTGCCAGCAGTTACGGGGCTTTGGATGGCTACACCTTC
CASSYGALDGYTF
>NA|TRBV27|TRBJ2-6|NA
TGTGCCAGCGGGGCGGGGATCCCTGGGGCCAACGTCCTGACTTTC
CASGAGIPGANVLTF
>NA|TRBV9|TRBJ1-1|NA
TGTGCCAGCAGCGTAGTGGCTTCGAACACTGAAGCTTTCTTT
CASSVVASNTEAFF
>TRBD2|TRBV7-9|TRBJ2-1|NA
TGTGCCAGCATCGACGGACTAGCGGGAAAGGAGCAGTTCTTC
CASIDGLAGKEQFF
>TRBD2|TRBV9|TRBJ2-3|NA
TGTGCCAGCAGCGTAGAGGTACTAGCGCGTGGCACAGATACGCAGTATTTT
CASSVEVLARGTDTQYF
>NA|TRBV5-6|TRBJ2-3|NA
TGTGCCAGCAGCCCCGGGGAGCGCACAGATACGCAGTATTTT
CASSPGERTDTQYF
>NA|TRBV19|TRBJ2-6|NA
TGTGCCAGTATGGTTAATCGGGGCTCTGGGGCCAACGTCCTGACTTTC
CASMVNRGSGANVLTF
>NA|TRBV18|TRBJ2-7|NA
TGTGCCAGCTCACCTGTACTTTCCTACGAGCAGTACTTC
CASSPVLSYEQYF
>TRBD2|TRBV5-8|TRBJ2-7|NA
TGTGCCAGCAGCCGAACTAGCGCACTCTACGAGCAGTACTTC
CASSRTSALYEQYF